These 29 T cell receptor beta chains share one sample of origin, sequenced in a study of T cell responses to AZD1222 COVID-19 vaccine. The table came from immunoSEQ multiplex PCR; TCRdb's copy has only in-frame clones and leaves some out. This sample carries 40,000 to 55,000 clones, approximately 83% of them seen once, and the ten largest clones take around 7%. Sequenced material: peripheral blood, taken 28 days after the second AZD1222 dose. Every receptor here comes from an adult who received the AZD1222 COVID-19 vaccine.

This chain links TRBV7-2 with TRBJ1-5; possible D gene TRBD1, 5 bases. Germline CDR1 is SGHTA and CDR2 is FQGNSA. The CDR3 covers 15 residues. The V end lost 3 bases, the J end lost 7 bases, and 16 bases lay between the germline ends. The CDR3 reads CASSFEAIAGQPQHF. The CDR3 DNA is TGTGCCAGCAGCTTCGAGGCTATAGCAGGGCAGCCCCAGCATTTT.

The rearrangement joins TRBV7-9 to TRBJ2-3; 7 bases match TRBD2. In germline, CDR1 is SEHNR, CDR2 FQNEAQ (reference sequence). CDR3 length: 15 residues. Losses at the gene ends were 5 bases for V and 2 bases for J; bases not matched to a gene: 7. This CDR3 reads CASSPLGGVTDTQYF. The CDR3 DNA is TGTGCCAGCAGCCCCCTTGGGGGGGTCACAGATACGCAGTATTTT.

This rearrangement joins TRBV15 to TRBJ2-1; TRBD2 might be the D (5 bases). From germline, CDR1 is LNHNV and CDR2 YYDKDF (reference sequence). This CDR3 is 12 amino acids long. Trimming pared 1 base from V and 8 bases from J, leaving 6 bases between. DNA of the CDR3: TGTGCCACCAGCAGAGCGGGATATGAGCAGTTCTTC. As protein: CATSRAGYEQFF.

V gene TRBV27 combines with J gene TRBJ2-7; possibly TRBD1 or TRBD2 for D (6 bases each). The V end lost 2 bases, the J end lost 3 bases, and 14 bases lay between the germline ends. Germline CDR1 reads MNHEY; CDR2 reads SMNVEV (reference sequence). The CDR3 contains 15 residues. CDR3 in amino acids: CASSLRGAVHYEQYF. CDR3 nucleotide sequence: TGTGCCAGCAGTTTAAGGGGGGCAGTGCACTACGAGCAGTACTTC.

The chain couples TRBV6-5 to TRBJ2-1; 8 bases are shared with TRBD2. Germline lookup yields CDR1 MNHEY and CDR2 SVGAGI. This CDR3 has 14 amino acids. After removal of 7 bases from V and 3 bases from J, the junction contained 5 bases not matched to a gene. CDR3 nucleotide sequence: TGTGCCAGCATGCCGCGGGAGGTCTACAATGAGCAGTTCTTC. Residues: CASMPREVYNEQFF.

The chain links TRBV11-2 to TRBJ2-7; TRBD2 is a possible D gene (6 bases). The V end lost 3 bases, the J end lost 0 bases, and 15 bases lay between the germline ends. CDR1 and CDR2 from the germline V gene are SGHAT and FQNNGV. The CDR3 runs 16 residues. As DNA, the CDR3 is TGTGCCAGCAGCTTGGGGGTCGGAGGGACCTCCTACGAGCAGTACTTC. As protein: CASSLGVGGTSYEQYF.

This rearrangement joins TRBV18 to TRBJ2-1; maybe TRBD1 (6 bases). V was clipped by 3 bases and J by 5 bases, with 14 bases between them. This CDR3 contains 15 residues. CDR1 is KGHSH, CDR2 LQKENI, per germline. The CDR3 here is CASSPIDRNNNEQFF. The CDR3 nucleotides are TGTGCCAGCTCACCGATAGACAGGAATAACAATGAGCAGTTCTTC.

The V call is TRBV30, the J call TRBJ2-1; 10 bases map to TRBD2. The V segment lost 0 bases and the J segment 7 bases; nucleotides outside the gene matches: 15. Germline-derived CDR1 and CDR2 are GTSNPN and SVGIG (reference sequence). The CDR3 loop spans 18 amino acids. The CDR3 loop reads CAWSVLGEMGLALNEQFF. The CDR3, as DNA: TGTGCCTGGAGTGTACTGGGTGAGATGGGACTAGCGCTGAATGAGCAGTTCTTC.

The chain is built from TRBV7-2 and TRBJ1-3, with D unresolved. This CDR3 has 14 amino acids. Germline lookup yields CDR1 SGHTA and CDR2 FQGNSA. Trimming took off 6 bases at V and 2 bases at J, with 11 bases between the two ends. In DNA, the CDR3 is TGTGCCAGCAGACCCACACGCACTGGAAACACCATATATTTT. Protein sequence: CASRPTRTGNTIYF.

The chain has TRBV27 and TRBJ1-1; maybe TRBD1 (6 bases). Germline loops: CDR1 MNHEY, CDR2 SMNVEV (reference sequence). CDR3 length: 15 residues. The ends were cut back, 2 bases at V and 5 bases at J, with 15 bases in the middle. The chain's CDR3 is CASSLKVRGVTEAFF. The CDR3 DNA reads as TGTGCCAGCAGTTTAAAGGTCAGGGGAGTAACTGAAGCTTTCTTT.

The J gene is TRBJ2-7, the V gene TRBV18; D possibly matches TRBD1 or TRBD2 (5 bases each). This CDR3 is 13 amino acids long. CDR1 and CDR2 (germline): KGHSH, LQKENI. Between the trimmed V and J ends, which lost 4 bases and 5 bases, there was a span of 12 bases. DNA of the CDR3: TGTGCCAGCTCACGGGACCCTCGGAACGAGCAGTACTTC. It yields the protein CASSRDPRNEQYF.

The chain combines TRBV18 with TRBJ1-2; possible D gene TRBD1, 5 bases. Germline V CDR1 and CDR2: KGHSH, LQKENI. V dropped 3 bases and J dropped 0 bases, with 11 bases sitting between them. The CDR3 runs 15 residues. The CDR3 DNA follows: TGTGCCAGCTCACCTTCGGGGGGAGCTAACTATGGCTACACCTTC. It yields the protein CASSPSGGANYGYTF.

This chain's CDR3 is CASSQSLAGRYEQYF. The CDR3 region has the DNA TGTGCCAGCAGTCAATCTCTAGCGGGAAGATACGAGCAGTACTTC. This rearrangement joins TRBV6-2 or TRBV6-3 to TRBJ2-7; 9 bases map to TRBD2. V dropped 5 bases and J dropped 4; count of bases not matched to a gene: 9. CDR3 length: 15 amino acids. From germline, CDR1 is MNHEY and CDR2 SVGEGT.

CDR3 amino acids: CSVETGVNTEAFF. The CDR3 DNA is TGCAGCGTTGAAACGGGGGTAAACACTGAAGCTTTCTTT. This chain links TRBV29-1 with TRBJ1-1; D might be TRBD1 (5 bases). Trimming took off 2 bases at V and 2 bases at J, with 9 bases between the two ends. The CDR3 sequence is 13 residues long. Germline V lookup: CDR1 SQVTM, CDR2 ANQGSEA.

The chain has TRBV11-1 and TRBJ2-7, with 7 bases matching TRBD1. With V trimmed by 4 bases and J by 2 bases, 5 bases remained unmatched. Germline-derived CDR1 and CDR2 are SGHAT and FQDESV (reference sequence). The CDR3 is 14 residues long. The CDR3 DNA follows: TGTGCCAGCAGCTCACGACAGGGTACCTACGAGCAGTACTTC. Amino acids: CASSSRQGTYEQYF.

This clone was seen a single time. This chain connects TRBV4-2 to TRBJ2-7, with TRBD2 identical over 7 bases. V was pared by 1 base and J by 6 bases, with 6 bases of the junction left unmatched. Germline loops: CDR1 LGHNA, CDR2 YNFKEQ. The length of the CDR3 is 14 residues. The CDR3 reads CASSQVGRESEQYF. DNA for the CDR3: TGTGCCAGCAGCCAAGTGGGGCGGGAGAGCGAGCAGTACTTC.

The chain links TRBV29-1 to TRBJ2-3; possibly TRBD1 or TRBD2 for D (5 bases each). Germline V gene sequence: CDR1 SQVTM, CDR2 ANQGSEA. The CDR3 contains 13 residues. Trimming cost V 3 bases and J 2 bases, with 9 bases left between them. The CDR3 coding sequence is TGCAGCGTTGATACTGGGACCACAGATACGCAGTATTTT. Its protein product is CSVDTGTTDTQYF.

V usage is TRBV10-3 and J usage is TRBJ1-5, with D possibly being TRBD1 (6 bases). Trimming shortened V by 3 bases and J by 7 bases, and 10 bases separated the two germline ends. Germline V CDR1 and CDR2: ENHRY, SYGVKD. This CDR3 contains 13 residues. CDR3 bases: TGTGCCATCAGTGACCAGGGGTGGCAGCCCCAGCATTTT. Its protein product is CAISDQGWQPQHF.

The rearrangement uses TRBV9 and TRBJ2-3; D is undetermined. Germline loops: CDR1 SGDLS, CDR2 YYNGEE. V lost 4 bases, J lost 1 base, and 13 bases lay in between. The CDR3 runs 15 residues. CDR3 region: CASSPIKPGTDTQYF. CDR3 nucleotide sequence: TGTGCCAGCAGCCCCATCAAGCCGGGCACAGATACGCAGTATTTT. The whole variable domain, filled in from reference TRBV9 and TRBJ2-3, reads DSGVTQTPKHLITATGQRVTLRCSPRSGDLSVYWYQQSLDQGLQFLIQYYNGEERAKGNILERFSAQQFPDLHSELNLSSLELGDSALYFCASSPIKPGTDTQYFGPGTRLTVL.

The chain is built from TRBV7-9 and TRBJ2-7, with 10 bases aligning to TRBD2. The CDR3 runs to 16 residues. J was trimmed by 2 bases and V by 7 bases; bases with no gene match: 11. The germline V gene has CDR1 SEHNR and CDR2 FQNEAQ (reference sequence). The CDR3 is CASMKAGGPGTYEQYF. CDR3 DNA sequence: TGTGCCAGCATGAAAGCGGGAGGGCCAGGGACCTACGAGCAGTACTTC.

This rearrangement joins TRBV5-1 to TRBJ1-3, with D tentatively TRBD1 (5 bases). Germline V gene data show CDR1 as SGHRS and CDR2 as YFSETQ. The CDR3 consists of 16 residues. Between the trimmed V and J ends, which lost 0 bases and 0 bases, there was a span of 10 bases. CDR3: CASSLDRPSSGNTIYF. The CDR3 DNA sequence: TGCGCCAGCAGCTTGGACAGGCCGAGCTCTGGAAACACCATATATTTT.

This chain connects TRBV18 to TRBJ2-2; D uncertain. V lost 4 bases and J 7 bases, leaving 4 bases between the germline ends. Germline V gives CDR1 KGHSH, CDR2 LQKENI. This CDR3 comprises 11 residues. For the CDR3, the DNA is TGTGCCAGCTCACGTTACGGGGAGCTGTTTTTT. Translation gives CASSRYGELFF.

This chain connects TRBV7-2 to TRBJ1-1; possibly TRBD1 for D (6 bases). Per the germline V gene, CDR1 is SGHTA and CDR2 is FQGNSA. Trimming cost V 5 bases and J 1 base, with 11 bases left between them. There are 14 residues in the CDR3. The CDR3 protein is CASSGGTQNTEAFF. CDR3 nucleotide sequence: TGTGCCAGCAGCGGCGGGACACAGAACACTGAAGCTTTCTTT.

The V call is TRBV5-4, the J call TRBJ2-6; D is tentatively TRBD1 or TRBD2 (5 bases each). Trimming shortened V by 0 bases and J by 2 bases, and 9 bases separated the two germline ends. This CDR3 spans 16 amino acids. Germline assignment: CDR1 SGHNT and CDR2 YYREEE (reference sequence). The CDR3 DNA reads as TGTGCCAGCAGCTTGGATGGGGACCCTGGGGCCAACGTCCTGACTTTC. It translates to CASSLDGDPGANVLTF.

This clone was seen only once. The CDR3: CSAKEGQGHLAGLYEQYF. The CDR3 DNA reads as TGCAGCGCAAAGGAGGGACAGGGTCACCTAGCGGGACTATACGAGCAGTACTTC. V is TRBV29-1 and J is TRBJ2-7, with D tentatively TRBD1 or TRBD2 (9 bases each). CDR1 SQVTM and CDR2 ANQGSEA come from the germline V gene. The CDR3 is 18 amino acids. Trimming removed 7 bases at V and 4 bases at J, with 32 bases between.

V usage is TRBV7-2 and J usage is TRBJ1-3, with D perhaps matching TRBD1 (5 bases). Germline assignment: CDR1 SGHTA and CDR2 FQGNSA. This CDR3 spans 16 amino acids. V gave up 2 bases and J gave up 0 bases, with 11 bases separating them. CDR3 residues: CASSLQPQGSGNTIYF. The CDR3, as DNA: TGTGCCAGCAGCTTACAGCCGCAGGGCTCTGGAAACACCATATATTTT.

The V gene is TRBV7-3, the J gene TRBJ1-1; TRBD1 matches at 7 bases. This CDR3 is built from 15 residues. Trimming removed 2 bases from V and 1 base from J; junction bases left unmatched: 4. Germline values: CDR1 SGHTA, CDR2 FQGTGA. CDR3 nucleotides: TGTGCCAGCAGCTTAGGAGGGGGCTCGAACACTGAAGCTTTCTTT. It is translated as CASSLGGGSNTEAFF. The entire variable domain, with the rest obtained from reference TRBV7-3 and TRBJ1-1, is as follows: GAGVSQTPSNKVTEKGKYVELRCDPISGHTALYWYRQSLGQGPEFLIYFQGTGAADDSGLPNDRFFAVRPEGSVSTLKIQRTERGDSAVYLCASSLGGGSNTEAFFGQGTRLTVV.

Notes on this clone: Distinct nucleotide sequences in the sample also encode this CDR3. The chain is built from TRBV11-3 and TRBJ2-7; possibly TRBD1 or TRBD2 for D (5 bases each). V was clipped by 5 bases and J by 5 bases, with 10 bases between them. The CDR3 is 12 amino acids. Germline values: CDR1 SGHNT, CDR2 YENEEA. DNA of the CDR3: TGTGCCAGCAGCGGCCGGGGACACGAGCAGTACTTC. Translated, it gives CASSGRGHEQYF.

The chain combines TRBV28 with TRBJ2-2; D remains unclear. This CDR3 contains 13 residues. Germline-derived CDR1 and CDR2 are MDHEN and SYDVKM. Trimming stripped 2 bases from V and 2 bases from J, with 3 bases between. The CDR3 sequence is CASSLVNTGELFF. The CDR3 DNA sequence: TGTGCCAGCAGTTTAGTTAACACCGGGGAGCTGTTTTTT.